This is a list of T cell receptor beta chains from one sample in a study of CD8 T cells in ankylosing spondylitis. TCRdb reprocessed the 5' RACE reads with MiXCR, giving one entry per CDR3 protein. The repertoire has fewer than 500,000 distinct CDR3 sequences, about a fifth of them found once; the top ten carry roughly a sixth. Sequencing was done on a sample of blood, either unsorted or a sorted T cell fraction (not recorded which). Receptors were obtained from a male donor with ankylosing spondylitis. CDR3s include the opening cysteine and the closing phenylalanine or tryptophan. D genes are given only for firm matches. Size is omitted from some rows. Given values are once, few, many or a class for expanded clones.

j_gene,d_gene,v_gene,abundance,CDR3aa,CDR3nt
TRBJ2-1,.,TRBV3-1,.,CASSQRLTDEQFF,TGTGCCAGCAGCCAAAGGTTAACCGATGAGCAGTTCTTC
TRBJ2-1,.,TRBV29-1,many,CSVEASTRGNEQFF,TGCAGCGTTGAGGCTAGCACCCGGGGTAATGAGCAGTTCTTC
TRBJ2-2,TRBD2,TRBV11-1,.,CASSPGLAGGKYTGELFF,TGTGCCAGCAGCCCGGGACTAGCGGGAGGGAAATACACCGGGGAGCTGTTTTTT
TRBJ2-5,.,TRBV14,.,CASSQDGTGTYQETQYF,TGTGCCAGCAGCCAAGACGGGACGGGGACGTACCAAGAGACCCAGTACTTC
TRBJ2-7,.,TRBV29-1,many,CSVGLVTYEQYF,TGCAGCGTTGGACTAGTAACCTACGAGCAGTACTTC
TRBJ1-6,.,TRBV10-3,.,CAIKGTEGSPLHF,TGTGCCATCAAAGGGACTGAGGGTTCACCCCTCCACTTT
TRBJ2-1,.,TRBV10-3,few,CAISDQAVYNEQFF,TGTGCCATCAGTGATCAAGCGGTTTACAATGAGCAGTTCTTC
TRBJ2-1,.,TRBV5-5,.,CASSPRGGPSSYNEQFF,TGTGCCAGCAGCCCCCGTGGCGGCCCTAGCTCCTACAATGAGCAGTTCTTC
TRBJ1-1,.,TRBV5-1,few,CASRFDTGNMNTEAFF,TGCGCCAGCAGATTCGATACAGGAAACATGAACACTGAAGCTTTCTTT
TRBJ2-1,.,TRBV28,few,CASSWPPEGSIPSSYNEQFF,TGTGCCAGCAGTTGGCCCCCCGAGGGTTCCATTCCCAGCTCCTACAATGAGCAGTTCTTC
TRBJ1-4,.,TRBV11-2,.,CASSQPFKDEKLFF,TGTGCCAGCAGCCAACCTTTTAAGGATGAAAAACTGTTTTTT
TRBJ2-1,.,TRBV27,few,CASRAREGAYNEQFF,TGTGCCAGCAGAGCGAGGGAGGGGGCCTACAATGAGCAGTTCTTC
TRBJ1-5,.,TRBV19,.,CASSPETDYNQPQHF,TGTGCCAGTAGTCCTGAGACAGACTACAATCAGCCCCAGCATTTT
TRBJ1-5,TRBD1,TRBV27,.,CASSLSGQGYQPQHF,TGTGCCAGCAGTTTGTCGGGACAGGGGTATCAGCCCCAGCATTTT
TRBJ2-7,TRBD2,TRBV10-3,.,CAISESGGTEQYF,TGTGCCATCAGTGAGTCGGGAGGGACCGAGCAGTACTTC